This TCR beta chain was obtained from a study of post-analysis software for immune sequencing data. Study conclusions and caveats: The five TRBV segments detected at higher frequency in patients than in controls included TRBV5-6, TRBV5-1 and TRBV20-1.

Prepared TCR beta cDNA libraries contained unique molecular identifiers. MiXCR, applied by TCRdb to the PCR reads, yields one record per CDR3 protein. The repertoire holds hundreds of thousands of distinct CDR3 sequences, with around 64% as singletons. This clonotype was observed a handful of times. Its cognate antigen is unknown. Germline and junction disagree at one end, which may indicate a read error. The CDR3 length is 15 residues. The sample comprised blood. This sequence originates from a girl aged 2-10 years with multiple sclerosis. The chain joins TRBV12-3 or TRBV12-4 to TRBJ2-1, with a tentative D call TRBD2 (5 bases). CDR3 amino acids: CASSLRLGGYNEQFF. The DNA for the CDR3 is TGTGCCAGCAGTTTACGTTTGGGCGGGTACAATGAGCAGTTTTTC.